This TCR beta chain was obtained from a study of STAT5B mutations in CD4+ large granular lymphocyte leukemia. Trimming took off 0 bases at V and 4 bases at J, with 15 bases between the two ends. The V gene's germline CDR1 is MGHRA and CDR2 YSYEKL. The CDR3 runs 17 residues. Healthy controls were blood donor buffy coats. This table comes from immunoSEQ multiplex PCR, and its TCRdb copy is limited to in-frame clones, with some not included. The sample carries around 48,000 clones, about three quarters recorded once. The material sequenced was CD4+ T cells from blood buffy coats. This TCR was recovered from a human donor in good health. The V call is TRBV4-1, the J call TRBJ1-4; D is possibly TRBD1 (5 bases). The CDR3 loop reads CASSQEVAAGFNEKLFF. DNA of the CDR3: TGCGCCAGCAGCCAAGAAGTGGCCGCAGGGTTTAATGAAAAACTGTTTTTT.